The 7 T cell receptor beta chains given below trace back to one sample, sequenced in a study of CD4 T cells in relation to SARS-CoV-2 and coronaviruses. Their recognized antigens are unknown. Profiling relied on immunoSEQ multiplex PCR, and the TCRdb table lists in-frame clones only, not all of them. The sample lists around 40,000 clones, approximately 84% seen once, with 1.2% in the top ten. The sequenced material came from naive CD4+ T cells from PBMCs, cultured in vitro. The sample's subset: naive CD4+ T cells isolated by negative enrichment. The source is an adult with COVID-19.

The CDR3, as DNA: TGTGCCAGTAGTTATCTCAGCAGTTCCTACGAGCAGTACTTC. It specifies CASSYLSSSYEQYF. V is TRBV19 and J is TRBJ2-7, with no clear D. Deletions cut 5 bases from V and 1 base from J, with 12 bases between. This CDR3 region has 14 residues. Germline loops: CDR1 LNHDA, CDR2 SQIVND (reference sequence).

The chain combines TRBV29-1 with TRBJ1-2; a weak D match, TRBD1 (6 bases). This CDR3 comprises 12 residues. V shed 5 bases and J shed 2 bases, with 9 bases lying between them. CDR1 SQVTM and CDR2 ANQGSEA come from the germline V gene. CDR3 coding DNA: TGCAGCGTTACGGACAGCAACTATGGCTACACCTTC. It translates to CSVTDSNYGYTF. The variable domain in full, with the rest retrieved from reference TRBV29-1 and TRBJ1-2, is SAVISQKPSRDICQRGTSLTIQCQVDSQVTMMFWYRQQPGQSLTLIATANQGSEATYESGFVIDKFPISRPNLTFSTLTVSNMSPEDSSIYLCSVTDSNYGYTFGSGTRLTVV.

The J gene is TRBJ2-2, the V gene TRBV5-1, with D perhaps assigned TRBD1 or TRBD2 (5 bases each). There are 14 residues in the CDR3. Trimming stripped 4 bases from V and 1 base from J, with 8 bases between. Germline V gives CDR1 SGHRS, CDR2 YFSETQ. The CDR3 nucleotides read TGCGCCAGCAGCCGGGGCCTGAACACCGGGGAGCTGTTTTTT. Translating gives CASSRGLNTGELFF.

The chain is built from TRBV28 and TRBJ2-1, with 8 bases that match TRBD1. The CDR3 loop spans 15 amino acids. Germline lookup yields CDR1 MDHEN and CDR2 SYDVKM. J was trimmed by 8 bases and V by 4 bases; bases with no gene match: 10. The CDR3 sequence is CASSSQGGSIDEQFF. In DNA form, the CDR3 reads TGTGCCAGCAGTTCACAGGGGGGTTCGATTGATGAGCAGTTCTTC.

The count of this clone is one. The CDR3 sequence is CASSEGTGGVYGYTF. In DNA form, the CDR3 reads TGTGCCAGCAGTGAAGGGACAGGGGGCGTCTATGGCTACACCTTC. The chain combines TRBV2 with TRBJ1-2, with TRBD1 matching 11 bases. CDR1 is SNHLY, CDR2 FYNNEI, per germline. Trimming removed 1 base from V and 4 bases from J; junction bases left unmatched: 2. There are 15 residues in the CDR3.

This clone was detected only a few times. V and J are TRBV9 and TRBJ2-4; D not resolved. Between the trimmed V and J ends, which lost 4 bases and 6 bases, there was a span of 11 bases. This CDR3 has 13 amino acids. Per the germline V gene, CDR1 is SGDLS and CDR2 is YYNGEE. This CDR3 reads CASSPQVGNIQYF. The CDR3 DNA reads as TGTGCCAGCAGCCCCCAGGTAGGAAACATTCAGTACTTC.

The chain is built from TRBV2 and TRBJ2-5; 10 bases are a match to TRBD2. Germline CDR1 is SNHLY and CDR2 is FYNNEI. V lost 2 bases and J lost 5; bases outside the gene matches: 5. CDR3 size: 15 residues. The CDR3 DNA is TGTGCCAGCAGTGAACTAGCGGGAGCGGAGGAGACCCAGTACTTC. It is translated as CASSELAGAEETQYF.